This T cell receptor (beta chain) was captured in a study of siplizumab effects on memory and regulatory T cells. Method: immunoSEQ multiplex PCR; TCRdb's copy keeps in-frame clones and lacks some. The repertoire holds about 100,000 clones, with roughly 94% as singletons. CDR3 size: 14 residues. Germline V gene sequence: CDR1 SQVTM, CDR2 ANQGSEA. V lost 7 bases, J lost 0 bases, and 13 bases lay in between. This chain joins TRBV29-1 and TRBJ2-1; either TRBD1 or TRBD2 may supply D (6 bases each). This TCR derives from a human donor in good health. Sequencing used Tregs sorted from blood. DNA for the CDR3: TGCAGCGGACGGGGGCGAGCCTCCTACAATGAGCAGTTCTTC. It translates to CSGRGRASYNEQFF.